This T cell receptor beta chain was captured in a study of blood T cell repertoires in COVID-19. On the study more broadly: Spain, Italy and the United States supplied samples that represented acute and convalescent COVID-19. PBMCs, B-cell-depleted T cells, or T cells were the source of the cDNA or gDNA that made up the material.

The CDR3 sequence is 16 residues long. Germline loops: CDR1 MGHRA, CDR2 YSYEKL. J was trimmed by 2 bases and V by 3 bases; bases with no gene match: 6. As processed by the authors: Nucleated cell counts were estimated from reference gene primer amplification. The assay was immunoSEQ multiplex PCR, and TCRdb's table has in-frame clones only and misses some. V and J calls and clone size are as listed in that table; D and trimming were resolved from the DNA. This table has 260,000 or so clones, 88% appearing once. Specimen: peripheral blood. This TCR was recovered from a human donor in a cohort sampled during active COVID-19. The chain uses TRBV4-1 and TRBJ2-7; 11 bases match TRBD2. Here the CDR3 reads CASSHLRLAGTYEQYF. The CDR3 DNA follows: TGCGCCAGCAGCCACCTAAGACTAGCGGGAACCTACGAGCAGTACTTC.